Listed below are T cell receptor beta chains from one sample, sequenced in a study of OX40 agonist ivuxolimab in advanced cancers. The data were produced by immunoSEQ multiplex PCR, yet TCRdb's version contains in-frame clones alone and is incomplete. This sample has tens of thousands of clones, with about nine tenths found just once. Here the sequenced sample was CD4+ or CD8+ T cells sorted from blood, taken in a trial of the OX40 agonist ivuxolimab. The source of these receptors is an adult with an advanced solid tumor such as melanoma, head and neck, liver or kidney cancer. Both conserved end residues are trimmed from each CDR3. Each record gives: J gene, V gene, clone size, CDR3 protein. Expanded clones get a size class; other rows say once, few or many, or leave the size out.

TRBJ1-1 TRBV6-1 NA ASRAQGGEAF
TRBJ1-1 TRBV6-1 NA AGKDRDTEAF
TRBJ1-2 TRBV9 NA ASNREVYGYT
TRBJ2-5 TRBV7-2 NA ASSPGPKGETQY
TRBJ1-4 TRBV4-3 NA ASSHEPGTPGEKLF
TRBJ2-7 TRBV28 NA ASRLIRDYEQY
TRBJ2-2 TRBV5-1 NA ASSRTSGANTGELF
TRBJ2-3 TRBV5-1 NA ASSFPTSGATPRADTQY
TRBJ1-4 TRBV6-6 NA ASAPSRSGEGKLF
TRBJ2-5 TRBV30 few AWSAGDQRETQY
TRBJ2-1 TRBV9 NA ASSVEGGGYNEQF
TRBJ2-7 TRBV7-6 NA ASSLGPRYEQY
TRBJ1-1 TRBV27 NA ASNKRTGYTEAF
TRBJ1-2 TRBV5-8 once ASSYAGQGTSGYT
TRBJ2-3 TRBV28 NA ASSLGGITDTQY
TRBJ1-2 TRBV28 NA ASSLRDREYGYT